This T cell receptor beta chain was recorded in a study of human T cells and chemical hapten exposure. On the study more broadly: The scalp of each patient received a weekly diphenylcyclopropenone dose for the full roughly 25-week study.

The time point here: pre-sensitization, week 0. Treatment described: therapeutic diphenylcyclopropenone sensitization with weekly scalp DPC. Each cDNA molecule in the library carried unique molecular identifiers. Using its own MiXCR run on the RACE reads, TCRdb lists one record per CDR3 protein. The data contain about 51,000 distinct CDR3 sequences, 9.4% of them seen just once; the ten biggest clones take up 11% to 15%. Trimming pared 4 bases from V and 4 bases from J, leaving 17 bases between. Germline values: CDR1 SGDLS, CDR2 YYNGEE. The CDR3 covers 15 residues. The gene calls are TRBV9 and TRBJ1-2; D perhaps matches TRBD1 (5 bases). The source of this sequence is a woman in her thirties or forties with alopecia areata. Some clones in this sample may be carry-over from other donors' samples. The starting material was whole blood, obtained in connection with sensitization to the hapten diphenylcyclopropenone (DPC). In nucleotides, the CDR3 is TGTGCCAGCAGCTCCCGGGGCAGGGATAGCTATGGCTACACCTTC. Amino acid sequence: CASSSRGRDSYGYTF. Full variable domain (rest looked up from reference TRBV9 and TRBJ1-2): DSGVTQTPKHLITATGQRVTLRCSPRSGDLSVYWYQQSLDQGLQFLIQYYNGEERAKGNILERFSAQQFPDLHSELNLSSLELGDSALYFCASSSRGRDSYGYTFGSGTRLTVV.